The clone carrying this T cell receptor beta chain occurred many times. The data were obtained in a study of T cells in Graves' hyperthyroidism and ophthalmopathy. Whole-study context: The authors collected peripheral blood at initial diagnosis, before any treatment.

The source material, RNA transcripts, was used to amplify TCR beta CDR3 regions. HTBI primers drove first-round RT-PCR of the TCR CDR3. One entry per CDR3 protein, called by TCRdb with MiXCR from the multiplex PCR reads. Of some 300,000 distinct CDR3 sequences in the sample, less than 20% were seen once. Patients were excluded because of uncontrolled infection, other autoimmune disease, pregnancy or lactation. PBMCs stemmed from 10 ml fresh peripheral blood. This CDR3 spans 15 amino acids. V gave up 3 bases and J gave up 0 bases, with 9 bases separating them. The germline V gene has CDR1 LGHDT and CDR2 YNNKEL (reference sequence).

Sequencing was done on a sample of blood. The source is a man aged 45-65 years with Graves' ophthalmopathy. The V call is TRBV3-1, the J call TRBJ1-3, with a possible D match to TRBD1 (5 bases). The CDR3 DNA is TGTGCCAGCAGCCAGAGGGGCAGCTCTGGAAACACCATATATTTT. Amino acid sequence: CASSQRGSSGNTIYF.